This is a list of T cell receptor beta chains from one sample in a study of cytomegalovirus exposure and HLA in healthy donors. TCRdb's copy holds only in-frame clones and misses some; the assay was immunoSEQ multiplex PCR. The sample lists about 100,000 clones, about 80% occurring once. The material sequenced was PBMCs. The receptor source for this set is a man younger than 40 in good health and CMV-seronegative. CDR3s include the opening cysteine and the closing phenylalanine or tryptophan. D genes are given only for firm matches. The size of a clone is reported for some rows only, either as once, few or many, or as a class for expanded clones.

D gene: -
clone size: -
V gene: TRBV13
J gene: TRBJ1-1
CDR3 DNA: TGTGCCAGCACAACACGGAGTTCATGGATGAACACTGAAGCTTTCTTT
CDR3 protein: CASTTRSSWMNTEAFF

D gene: -
clone size: -
V gene: TRBV10-2
J gene: TRBJ2-3
CDR3 DNA: TGCGCCAGCAGTCCCGGGTTCTCTAGTACAGATACGCAGTATTTT
CDR3 protein: CASSPGFSSTDTQYF

D gene: TRBD1
clone size: -
V gene: TRBV28
J gene: TRBJ2-3
CDR3 DNA: TGTGCCAGCAGTTTATCACGCGACAGGGGTTACACAGATACGCAGTATTTT
CDR3 protein: CASSLSRDRGYTDTQYF

D gene: -
clone size: -
V gene: TRBV5-1
J gene: TRBJ1-6
CDR3 DNA: TGCGCCAGCAGCTTTACCGGGGAGAATTCACCCCTCCACTTT
CDR3 protein: CASSFTGENSPLHF

D gene: -
clone size: -
V gene: TRBV19
J gene: TRBJ1-5
CDR3 DNA: TGTGCCAGTAGTATAGCCCTAACGGGGTCGGGGCAGCCCCAGCATTTT
CDR3 protein: CASSIALTGSGQPQHF

D gene: -
clone size: once
V gene: TRBV12-5
J gene: TRBJ2-3
CDR3 DNA: TGTGCTAGTGGGAACAAAGCGGGCGATACGCAGTATTTT
CDR3 protein: CASGNKAGDTQYF

D gene: TRBD1
clone size: -
V gene: TRBV5-6
J gene: TRBJ2-5
CDR3 DNA: TGTGCCAGCAGCGGGGGCGGGACAGGCCAAGAGACCCAGTACTTC
CDR3 protein: CASSGGGTGQETQYF

D gene: -
clone size: -
V gene: TRBV20-1
J gene: TRBJ2-3
CDR3 DNA: TGCAGTGCCCCTAACCCCCGGGCGCAGTATTTT
CDR3 protein: CSAPNPRAQYF

D gene: TRBD2
clone size: -
V gene: TRBV28
J gene: TRBJ2-7
CDR3 DNA: TGTGCCAGCAGGACTAGCGGGAGGGACGAGCAGTACTTC
CDR3 protein: CASRTSGRDEQYF

D gene: -
clone size: -
V gene: TRBV7-2
J gene: TRBJ2-5
CDR3 DNA: TGTGCCAGCAGCTTTTGGTTGGGGACATTCGTTGAGACCCAGTACTTC
CDR3 protein: CASSFWLGTFVETQYF